The rows below give T cell receptor beta chains drawn from one sample of a study of OX40 agonist ivuxolimab in advanced cancers. TCRdb's table, derived via immunoSEQ multiplex PCR, lists solely in-frame clones and lacks some. The table records some 90,000 clones, approximately 87% of them present only once. The source was CD4+ or CD8+ T cells sorted from blood, collected in a trial of the OX40 agonist ivuxolimab. These receptors all come from an adult with an advanced solid tumor such as melanoma, head and neck, liver or kidney cancer. CDR3s include the opening cysteine and the closing phenylalanine or tryptophan. A D gene is named only where the DNA matches it firmly. Clone size, where shown, is once, few, many, or a class for clones that have expanded.

NA,NA,TRBV28,CASSSQGLYGYTF
NA,NA,TRBV7-2,CASSLTFAENNEQFF
TRBD2,once,TRBV4-1,CASSQDTGLAEFYEQYF
NA,NA,TRBV6-5,CASSYYQRYNEQFF
NA,NA,TRBV6-6,CASRRDKNYGYTF
NA,NA,TRBV2,CATRTLTEDQPQHF
TRBD1,NA,TRBV28,CASRRQGGETQYF
NA,NA,TRBV5-1,CASSLDGQGGTEAFF
NA,NA,TRBV5-8,CASRPLVGSGSPLHF
TRBD2,NA,TRBV5-1,CASSSQSGSHNEQFF
TRBD2,NA,TRBV4-2,CASSQGLAGGPGAGETQYF
NA,NA,TRBV10-1,CASSESMTGETQYF
NA,NA,TRBV5-1,CASSLGQGNYGYTF
NA,NA,TRBV27,CASSLSGASNSPLHF
TRBD2,NA,TRBV5-6,CASSLLAEGPDTQYF
NA,NA,TRBV7-8,CASSLQDPDTQYF
NA,NA,TRBV30,CAWSEGGRNQPQHF
NA,NA,TRBV5-1,CASSLEGSDNEQFF
TRBD2,NA,TRBV29-1,CSVATSGRNNEQFF
TRBD2,NA,TRBV7-6,CASSSLAGLSYNEQFF
TRBD2,few,TRBV19,CASSIGLAGGQGVTDTQYF
TRBD1,NA,TRBV28,CASSSRRDRAENQPQHF
TRBD1,NA,TRBV28,CASSELGTGQSFEQYF
NA,NA,TRBV28,CASSSGLPTDTQYF
NA,NA,TRBV10-3,CAISESRRQGLGDTQYF
NA,once,TRBV7-2,CASSQNLGTSGNTIYF
NA,once,TRBV7-6,CASSLDQAYEQYF
TRBD1,NA,TRBV27,CASSRQGLGDQPQHF